This entry lists 27 T cell receptor beta chains sequenced from one sample in a study of T cell repertoires in cytomegalovirus infection. What these receptors recognize is not known. TCRdb reprocessed the reads with MiXCR, giving one entry per CDR3 protein. The sample yields about 340,000 distinct CDR3 sequences, roughly 28% seen once. The sequencing used cultured PBMCs, collected from culture after CMV antigen stimulation. These receptors came from a human donor in good health (CMV status not recorded). Some clones in this sample may be carry-over from other donors' samples.

This clonotype was seen a handful of times. The chain employs TRBV4-2 and TRBJ2-3; D might be TRBD2 (7 bases). The CDR3 runs to 16 residues. Germline V gene sequence: CDR1 LGHNA, CDR2 YNFKEQ. The ends were cut back, 2 bases at V and 4 bases at J, with 16 bases in the middle. The CDR3 reads CASSQQLGGASDTQYF. The DNA for the CDR3 is TGTGCCAGCAGCCAACAACTTGGGGGGGCCTCAGATACGCAGTATTTT.

This clonotype was seen only a few times. The J gene is TRBJ2-7, the V gene TRBV6-6, with D tentatively TRBD2 (6 bases). The CDR3 is 14 residues long. The germline CDR1 and CDR2 sequences are MNHNY and SVGAGI (reference sequence). The germline V and J ends were trimmed by 5 bases and 7 bases, with 18 bases remaining between them. CDR3 in amino acids: CASSDDNGGEEQYF. In nucleotides, the CDR3 is TGTGCCAGCAGTGATGACAACGGCGGGGAAGAGCAGTACTTC.

This clonotype was seen a few times. The gene calls are TRBV10-3 and TRBJ2-1; weak D call: TRBD2 (6 bases). Trimming shortened V by 2 bases and J by 0 bases, and 11 bases separated the two germline ends. This CDR3 comprises 16 residues. Germline V gene sequence: CDR1 ENHRY, CDR2 SYGVKD. CDR3 loop: CAISEPSANSYNEQFF. The CDR3 nucleotides read TGTGCCATCAGTGAGCCTAGCGCAAACTCCTACAATGAGCAGTTCTTC.

The gene calls are TRBV29-1 and TRBJ2-3; possible D gene TRBD1, 5 bases. This CDR3 contains 13 residues. Trimming pared 5 bases from V and 4 bases from J, leaving 13 bases between. The germline V gene has CDR1 SQVTM and CDR2 ANQGSEA. CDR3 protein: CSVRKGSSDTQYF. The DNA for the CDR3 is TGCAGCGTTCGCAAGGGGTCCTCAGATACGCAGTATTTT.

V is TRBV5-1 and J is TRBJ1-3; a weak D match, TRBD1 (5 bases). CDR1 is SGHRS, CDR2 YFSETQ, per germline. Trimming took 4 bases from V and 4 from J, leaving 12 bases between them. The CDR3 loop spans 14 amino acids. The CDR3 is CASSRGEFGNTIYF. The DNA of the CDR3 is TGCGCCAGCAGCCGGGGGGAATTCGGAAACACCATATATTTT.

The chain joins TRBV12-3 or TRBV12-4 to TRBJ1-2; D not certain. The CDR3 contains 13 residues. The germline V and J ends were trimmed by 2 bases and 7 bases, with 11 bases remaining between them. CDR3 coding DNA: TGTGCCAGCAGTTTACCTCCCACTGGTGGCTACACCTTC. Protein sequence: CASSLPPTGGYTF.

The genes are TRBV27 and TRBJ2-7, with D perhaps TRBD1 (7 bases). V was clipped by 8 bases and J by 3 bases, with 14 bases between them. Germline values: CDR1 MNHEY, CDR2 SMNVEV (reference sequence). The CDR3 contains 13 residues. CDR3 in amino acids: CASRGTESYEQYF. The DNA for the CDR3 is TGTGCCAGCCGGGGGACAGAAAGCTACGAGCAGTACTTC.

The table lists this clonotype with a few counts. V is TRBV27 and J is TRBJ2-7; TRBD1 matches 7 bases. There are 15 residues in the CDR3. Germline V gene data show CDR1 as MNHEY and CDR2 as SMNVEV (reference sequence). V gave up 4 bases and J gave up 2 bases; unmatched junction bases: 8. The CDR3 DNA follows: TGTGCCAGCAGTTCTCTTGGGACAGCTACCTACGAGCAGTACTTC. Translation gives CASSSLGTATYEQYF.

This clonotype came up a few times. The V call is TRBV20-1, the J call TRBJ2-2, with TRBD2 matching 7 bases. The CDR3 is made up of 15 amino acids. V was pared by 5 bases and J by 4 bases, with 10 bases of the junction left unmatched. Germline CDR1 DFQATT, CDR2 SNEGSKA (reference sequence). CDR3 coding DNA: TGCAGTGCTGGGCCGGGGGGAGGGGTCACCGGGGAGCTGTTTTTT. Protein: CSAGPGGGVTGELFF.

This chain links TRBV4-1 with TRBJ2-7; TRBD2 agrees at 8 bases. The junction had 10 bases not matched to a gene; V was cut back by 6 bases and J by 3 bases. The CDR3 length is 15 residues. Germline CDR1 MGHRA, CDR2 YSYEKL. The CDR3 is CASSPSLAGIYEQYF. CDR3 coding DNA: TGCGCCAGCAGTCCCAGTTTAGCGGGAATCTACGAGCAGTACTTC.

This clonotype was seen more than once but under ten times. The V gene is TRBV27, the J gene TRBJ1-2; 9 bases map to TRBD1. Germline values: CDR1 MNHEY, CDR2 SMNVEV (reference sequence). The CDR3 spans 17 residues. The V gene end was trimmed by 2 bases and the J gene end by 4 bases; junction bases not matched to a gene: 11. The DNA for the CDR3 is TGTGCCAGCAGTTTAAGTCCGGGTTTGGGACAGGGCTATGGCTACACCTTC. As protein: CASSLSPGLGQGYGYTF.

This clonotype turned up a few times. This rearrangement joins TRBV20-1 to TRBJ2-1, with 7 positions matching TRBD1. Trimming took 5 bases from V and 8 from J; bases not matched to a gene: 12. This CDR3 spans 14 amino acids. Germline loops: CDR1 DFQATT, CDR2 SNEGSKA (reference sequence). In DNA, the CDR3 is TGCAGTGCTTATATTACAGGGGATTGGGATGAGCAGTTCTTC. Its translation is CSAYITGDWDEQFF.

This clonotype was seen only a few times. The chain links TRBV2 to TRBJ2-7, with a tentative D call TRBD2 (5 bases). Per germline, CDR1 SNHLY and CDR2 FYNNEI. The CDR3 is 12 residues long. Deletions cut 6 bases from V and 3 bases from J, with 9 bases between. CDR3 amino acids: CASSGDDYEQYF. CDR3 DNA: TGTGCCAGCAGCGGGGATGACTACGAGCAGTACTTC.

The chain uses TRBV28 and TRBJ2-1; 7 positions agree with TRBD2. J was trimmed by 0 bases and V by 3 bases; bases with no gene match: 20. Per the germline V gene, CDR1 is MDHEN and CDR2 is SYDVKM. CDR3 length: 21 residues. The CDR3 region is CASSLLPAGLVYVASYNEQFF. CDR3 DNA sequence: TGTGCCAGCAGTTTGCTCCCAGCGGGGCTCGTTTACGTGGCCTCCTACAATGAGCAGTTCTTC.

The chain combines TRBV2 with TRBJ2-7; D is perhaps TRBD2 (7 bases). The germline CDR1 and CDR2 sequences are SNHLY and FYNNEI. V lost 5 bases to trimming and J lost 0 bases, with 17 bases between them. There are 16 residues in the CDR3. In DNA, the CDR3 is TGTGCCAGCAGTTCCCTCCGGGGGGCTCGCTCCTACGAGCAGTACTTC. This encodes CASSSLRGARSYEQYF.

The chain has TRBV6-8 and TRBJ2-7; maybe TRBD1 (7 bases). The CDR3 is 17 amino acids. Trimming stripped 0 bases from V and 3 bases from J, with 18 bases between. CDR1 MNHGY and CDR2 SAAAGT come from the germline V gene. In DNA, the CDR3 is TGTGCCAGCAGTTACTCTCCCCCCCAGGGGGGAGGCTACGAGCAGTACTTC. It encodes CASSYSPPQGGGYEQYF.

V is TRBV7-8 and J is TRBJ1-1; the D gene is possibly TRBD1 (6 bases). CDR3 size: 13 residues. Trimming removed 4 bases at V and 4 bases at J, with 10 bases between. Germline assignment: CDR1 SGHVS and CDR2 FQNEAQ. CDR3 DNA sequence: TGTGCCAGCAGCTATACAGGGATCACTGAAGCTTTCTTT. Translation gives CASSYTGITEAFF.

The gene calls are TRBV19 and TRBJ2-3, with 8 bases lining up with TRBD2. This CDR3 comprises 15 residues. Trimming at V came to 7 bases and at J to 3 bases, leaving 9 bases not matched to a gene. The germline V gene has CDR1 LNHDA and CDR2 SQIVND (reference sequence). The chain's CDR3 is CASTPRGARTDTQYF. CDR3 bases: TGTGCCAGTACTCCGCGGGGGGCGCGAACAGATACGCAGTATTTT.

The CDR3 is CASSEGHANYGYTF. The CDR3 region has the DNA TGTGCCAGCAGTGAGGGACACGCTAACTATGGCTACACCTTC. The chain links TRBV6-6 to TRBJ1-2; tentatively, D is TRBD1 (6 bases). The CDR3 totals 14 residues. The V gene's germline CDR1 is MNHNY and CDR2 SVGAGI (reference sequence). V was cut by 5 bases and J by 0 bases, with 10 bases left in between.

In this sample, this clonotype turned up a few times. V usage is TRBV12-3 or TRBV12-4 and J usage is TRBJ1-5, with D maybe TRBD1 (6 bases). The CDR3 is 15 amino acids. Trimming cost V 3 bases and J 1 base, with 10 bases left between them. The CDR3: CASSFGGGSNQPQHF. As DNA, the CDR3 is TGTGCCAGCAGTTTCGGCGGGGGCAGCAATCAGCCCCAGCATTTT.

The V gene is TRBV12-3 or TRBV12-4, the J gene TRBJ1-5; possibly TRBD1 for D (5 bases). V dropped 7 bases and J dropped 1 base, with 14 bases sitting between them. This CDR3 contains 15 residues. CDR3 in amino acids: CASTPGDSSNQPQHF. The CDR3 coding sequence is TGTGCCAGCACCCCTGGAGACAGCAGCAATCAGCCCCAGCATTTT.

This rearrangement joins TRBV6-6 to TRBJ2-5; 14 bases line up with TRBD2. Germline lookup yields CDR1 MNHNY and CDR2 SVGAGI (reference sequence). Trimming removed 3 bases from V and 5 bases from J; junction bases left unmatched: 5. The CDR3 runs 16 residues. The CDR3, as DNA: TGTGCCAGCAGTTATCCGACTAGCGGGAGGGCCGAGACCCAGTACTTC. Translation gives CASSYPTSGRAETQYF.

This clonotype was detected ten times or more. The chain is built from TRBV7-3 and TRBJ2-1; 10 positions agree with TRBD2. J lost 1 base, V lost 3 bases, and 9 bases had no gene match. This CDR3 region has 18 residues. CDR1 and CDR2 from the germline V gene are SGHTA and FQGTGA. CDR3 loop: CASSFLASGSLSYNEQFF. The CDR3 region has the DNA TGTGCCAGCAGCTTTTTGGCTAGCGGGAGCCTATCCTACAATGAGCAGTTCTTC.

This clonotype occurred a few times. This chain uses TRBV6-6 with TRBJ1-5; possible D gene TRBD1, 5 bases. Germline CDR1 MNHNY, CDR2 SVGAGI (reference sequence). The ends were cut back, 2 bases at V and 0 bases at J, with 17 bases in the middle. CDR3 length: 18 amino acids. In nucleotides, the CDR3 is TGTGCCAGCAGTTACCCCATTAAAGACAGTCATAGCAATCAGCCCCAGCATTTT. It translates to CASSYPIKDSHSNQPQHF.

The chain has TRBV4-2 and TRBJ2-1; D is perhaps TRBD2 (6 bases). The germline V and J ends were trimmed by 4 bases and 5 bases, with 21 bases remaining between them. Per the germline V gene, CDR1 is LGHNA and CDR2 is YNFKEQ. CDR3 length: 17 residues. CDR3 amino acids: CASSPYPSEGGNNEQFF. As DNA, the CDR3 is TGTGCCAGCAGCCCCTATCCTAGCGAGGGAGGCAACAATGAGCAGTTCTTC.

The genes are TRBV6-2 or TRBV6-3 and TRBJ1-5; D unresolved. The V end was cut by 7 bases, the J end by 2 bases, with 12 bases between. The CDR3 runs 14 residues. Germline values: CDR1 MNHEY, CDR2 SVGEGT. CDR3 in DNA: TGTGCCAGCACCCCTCGTCAGGGCAATCAGCCCCAGCATTTT. Its translation is CASTPRQGNQPQHF.

The gene calls are TRBV7-2 and TRBJ1-2, with a weak D call TRBD1 (5 bases). CDR1 is SGHTA and CDR2 is FQGNSA in the germline V gene. The CDR3 length is 13 residues. Trimming cost V 5 bases and J 3 bases, with 10 bases left between them. Here the CDR3 DNA reads TGTGCCAGCAGCCTCGGACAACACTATGGCTACACCTTC. Translation: CASSLGQHYGYTF.